This T cell receptor (beta chain) originates from a study of blood T cells in healthy people across ages. Next came a second PCR, run for about 7 to 12 cycles, which used a sample-barcoded 5' primer along with a J-beta primer mix. TCRdb independently ran MiXCR on the 5' RACE reads; one entry per CDR3 protein. The table has approximately 1,000,000 distinct CDR3 sequences, 35% to 45% seen once. V lost 4 bases to trimming and J lost 9 bases, with 7 bases between them. The CDR3 totals 11 residues. In germline, CDR1 is SEHNR, CDR2 FQNEAQ (reference sequence). Material: blood. The TCR comes from a man aged 18 to 29 in good health. This sequence joins TRBV7-9 and TRBJ1-5, with D hard to call. Written as DNA, the CDR3 is TGTGCCAGCAGCTCTTCTGGGCCCCAGCATTTT. It is translated as CASSSSGPQHF.